This TCR beta chain was found in a study of regulatory T cells in long-lasting Graves disease (dated by TCRdb to about 2021). About the full investigation: Persistent Graves' disease meant more than 5 years of antithyroid drug treatment with TSH receptor autoantibodies that stayed positive. Patients with persistent Graves' disease were compared with patients with newly diagnosed Graves' disease using TCR sequencing and RNA sequencing of peripheral blood. The study was conducted in China and was registered as a clinical trial. A total of roughly 35 samples underwent TCR sequencing, from roughly 13 patients with persistent Graves' disease and 20 or so patients with newly diagnosed Graves' disease. Antithyroid drugs had been taken for about 9.7 years on average by persistent Graves' disease patients in the clinical cohort.

Here is what the overall study found, with its caveats: The authors acknowledged the small sample size as a limitation that may reduce accuracy. Patients with persistent disease shared more public clonotypes (about 2,900) than newly diagnosed patients did (roughly 970). TRBV28, TRBJ1-2 and TRBJ2-5 were preferentially used in persistent disease, while TRBV20-1 and TRBJ2-1 were favored in newly diagnosed disease. Because the primary lesion, thyroid tissue, could not be accessed, the study looked at peripheral blood alone. Lower TCR Shannon entropy and fewer highly expanded clones were observed in persistent Graves' disease patients than in newly diagnosed patients, which suggested clonal expansion. Only the TCR beta chain was sequenced and analyzed.

Cut back by 6 bases and 0 bases, the V and J ends lie 8 bases apart. CDR1 and CDR2 are drawn from the germline V gene: SNHLY, FYNNEI. From the cysteine up to the phenylalanine, the CDR3 has a length of 13 residues. Only the CDR3 portion is preserved as DNA: 39 bases, with reading frame beginning at the first base. Concerning this clonotype itself: No antigen is known for it. Base qualities are not provided; no much larger clone lies one nucleotide away.

Interpreted using the paper, the time point label stands for: persistent/refractory GD, antithyroid drugs over 5 years with positive TRAb. For both TCR sequencing and RNA sequencing, RNA was extracted from PBMCs using TRIzol. The diagnosis of Graves' disease followed American Thyroid Association guidelines. The patients came from an endocrinology department in Xi'an, China. Each patient gave approximately 10 milliliters of peripheral blood, collected in an EDTA anticoagulant tube. Ficoll Paque Plus density gradient separation was used to isolate PBMCs, and no further T cell sorting was performed. An Agilent 2100 Bioanalyzer and agarose gel were used to assess RNA quality, and a NanoDrop 2000 was used to measure RNA concentration. The library was generated by multiplex PCR. The listed sequencing device is Illumina HiSeq 4000. To build TCR beta libraries, CDR3 regions were amplified by Arm-PCR using iRepertoire HTBI primers. Before sequencing, the PCR products underwent gel purification. Under the source paper's analysis protocol: Gene usage analysis of CDR3 amino acid clonotypes used the 50 to 70 TRBV and about 13 TRBJ segments found across samples. Filtered high-quality paired reads were merged into contigs using COPE and FqMerger. BLAST was used to align contigs to IMGT TRBV, TRBD and TRBJ reference genes, with CDR3 defined following IMGT. Highly expanded clones were defined as clonotypes with a frequency above 0.1%. Repertoire diversity was measured by Shannon entropy, and V-J evenness by the Gini coefficient. A clonotype was considered public if more than one individual shared it. TCRdb ran its own pipeline on the public reads, namely fastp trimming at Q25 and MiXCR clone calling, and kept in-frame beta chains. Merged by CDR3 protein, the rows form single entries marked with the most common genes and DNA. It is TCRdb's table, rather than the study itself, that gives the V and J calls and clone size. The sample contains approximately 360,000 distinct CDR3 sequences, roughly 25% of them found a single time. Of the sample, around 30% falls within the top ten clones.

Recombination linked TRBV2 to TRBJ1-1; TRBD1 is possibly the D segment (5 matching bases). The sample here was peripheral blood mononuclear cells (PBMCs), taken when the disease was refractory, from a patient treated with antithyroid drugs. This clonotype was obtained from a middle-aged woman with Graves disease. Donor details come from another sample of the same person, matched by shared clones. The DNA sequence reads TGTGCCAGCAGAGGGGAGCTGAACACTGAAGCTTTCTTT. Its coded protein is CASRGELNTEAFF.